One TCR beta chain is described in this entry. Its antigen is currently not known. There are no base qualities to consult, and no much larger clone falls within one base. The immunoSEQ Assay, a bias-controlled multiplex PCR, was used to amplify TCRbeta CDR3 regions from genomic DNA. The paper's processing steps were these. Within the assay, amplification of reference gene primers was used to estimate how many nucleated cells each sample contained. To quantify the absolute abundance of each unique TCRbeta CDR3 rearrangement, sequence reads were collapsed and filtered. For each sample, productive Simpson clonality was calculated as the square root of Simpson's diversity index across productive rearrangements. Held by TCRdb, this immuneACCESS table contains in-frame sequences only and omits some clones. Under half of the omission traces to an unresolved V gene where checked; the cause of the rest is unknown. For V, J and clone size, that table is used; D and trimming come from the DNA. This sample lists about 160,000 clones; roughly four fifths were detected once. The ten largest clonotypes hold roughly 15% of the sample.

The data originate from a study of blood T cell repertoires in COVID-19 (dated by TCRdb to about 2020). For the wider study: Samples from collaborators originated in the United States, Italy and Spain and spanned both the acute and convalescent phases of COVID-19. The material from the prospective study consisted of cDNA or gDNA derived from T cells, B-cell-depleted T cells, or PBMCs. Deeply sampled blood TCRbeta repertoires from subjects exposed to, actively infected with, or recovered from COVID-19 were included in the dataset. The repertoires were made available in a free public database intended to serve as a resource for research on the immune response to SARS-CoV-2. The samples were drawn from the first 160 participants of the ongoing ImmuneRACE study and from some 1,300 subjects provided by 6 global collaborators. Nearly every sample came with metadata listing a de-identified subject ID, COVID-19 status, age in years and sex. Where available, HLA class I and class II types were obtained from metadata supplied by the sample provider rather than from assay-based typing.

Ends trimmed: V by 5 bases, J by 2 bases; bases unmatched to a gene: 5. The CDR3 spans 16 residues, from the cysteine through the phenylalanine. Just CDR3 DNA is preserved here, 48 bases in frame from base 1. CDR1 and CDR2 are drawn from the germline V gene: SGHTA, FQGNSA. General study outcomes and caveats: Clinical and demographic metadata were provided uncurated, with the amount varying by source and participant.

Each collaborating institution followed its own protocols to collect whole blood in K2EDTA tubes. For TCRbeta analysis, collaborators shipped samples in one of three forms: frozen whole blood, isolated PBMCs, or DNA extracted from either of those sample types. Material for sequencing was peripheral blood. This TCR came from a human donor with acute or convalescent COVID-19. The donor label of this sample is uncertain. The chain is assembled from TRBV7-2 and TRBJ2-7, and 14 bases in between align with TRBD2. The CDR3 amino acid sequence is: CASSQGLAGGAYEQYF. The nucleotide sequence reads TGTGCCAGCAGCCAAGGACTAGCGGGGGGAGCCTACGAGCAGTACTTC.